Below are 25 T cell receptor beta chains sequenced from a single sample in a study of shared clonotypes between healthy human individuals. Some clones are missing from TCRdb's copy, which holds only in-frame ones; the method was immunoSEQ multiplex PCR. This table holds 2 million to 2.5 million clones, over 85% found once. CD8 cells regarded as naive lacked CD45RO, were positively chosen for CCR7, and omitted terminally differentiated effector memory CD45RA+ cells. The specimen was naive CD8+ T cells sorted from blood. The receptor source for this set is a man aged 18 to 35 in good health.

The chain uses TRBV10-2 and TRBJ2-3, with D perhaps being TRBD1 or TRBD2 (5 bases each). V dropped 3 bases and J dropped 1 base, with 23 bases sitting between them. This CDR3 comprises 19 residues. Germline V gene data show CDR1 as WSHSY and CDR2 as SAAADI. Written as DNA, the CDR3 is TGCGCCAGCAGTGAATATAGGGGCCCCCGCCTCGGGGGCACAGATACGCAGTATTTT. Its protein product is CASSEYRGPRLGGTDTQYF.

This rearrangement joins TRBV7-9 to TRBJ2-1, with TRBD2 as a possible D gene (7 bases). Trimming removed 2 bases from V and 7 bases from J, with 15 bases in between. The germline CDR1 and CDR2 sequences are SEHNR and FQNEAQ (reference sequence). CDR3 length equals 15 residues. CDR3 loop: CASSLRSGEGNEQFF. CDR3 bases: TGTGCCAGCAGCTTAAGGTCAGGGGAGGGGAATGAGCAGTTCTTC.

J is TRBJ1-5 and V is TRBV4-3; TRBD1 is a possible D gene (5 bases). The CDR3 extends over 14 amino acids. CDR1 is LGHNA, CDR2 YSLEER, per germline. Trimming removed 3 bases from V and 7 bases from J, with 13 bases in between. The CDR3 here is CASSQTQGGQPQHF. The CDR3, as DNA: TGCGCCAGCAGCCAGACGCAGGGAGGACAGCCCCAGCATTTT.

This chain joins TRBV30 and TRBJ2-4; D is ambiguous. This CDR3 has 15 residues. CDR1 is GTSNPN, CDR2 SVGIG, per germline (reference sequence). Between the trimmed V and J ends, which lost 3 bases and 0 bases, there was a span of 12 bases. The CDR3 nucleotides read TGTGCCTGGAGATCCGGCGCACTAGCCAAAAACATTCAGTACTTC. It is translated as CAWRSGALAKNIQYF.

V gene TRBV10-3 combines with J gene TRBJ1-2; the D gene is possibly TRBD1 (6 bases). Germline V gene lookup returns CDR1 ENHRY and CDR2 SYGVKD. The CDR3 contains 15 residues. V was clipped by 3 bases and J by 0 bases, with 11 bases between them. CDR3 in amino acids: CAISDWGQTNYGYTF. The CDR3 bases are TGTGCCATCAGTGACTGGGGACAAACTAACTATGGCTACACCTTC.

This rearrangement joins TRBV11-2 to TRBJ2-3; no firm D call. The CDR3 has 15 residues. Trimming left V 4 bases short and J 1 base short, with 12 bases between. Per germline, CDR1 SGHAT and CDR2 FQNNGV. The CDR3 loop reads CASSYPKPGTDTQYF. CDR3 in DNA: TGTGCCAGCAGCTACCCCAAGCCGGGCACAGATACGCAGTATTTT.

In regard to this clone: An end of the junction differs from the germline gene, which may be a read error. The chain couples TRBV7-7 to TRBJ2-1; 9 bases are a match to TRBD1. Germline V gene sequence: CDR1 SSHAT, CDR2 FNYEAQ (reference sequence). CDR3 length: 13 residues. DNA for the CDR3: TGTGCTAGCAGCTTACTCGGGACAGGGGAGCAGTTCTTC. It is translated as CASSLLGTGEQFF.

The CDR3 spells CASNGGNTIYF. DNA of the CDR3: TGTGCCAGCAATGGGGGCAACACCATATATTTT. This chain links TRBV28 with TRBJ1-3, with a weak D call TRBD1 (6 bases). Germline V lookup: CDR1 MDHEN, CDR2 SYDVKM. The length of the CDR3 is 11 residues. V was trimmed by 7 bases and J by 7 bases, leaving 8 bases between them.

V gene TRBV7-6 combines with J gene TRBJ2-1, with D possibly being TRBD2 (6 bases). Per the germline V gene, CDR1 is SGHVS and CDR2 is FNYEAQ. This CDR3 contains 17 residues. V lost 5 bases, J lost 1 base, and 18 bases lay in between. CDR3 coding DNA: TGTGCCAGCAGCCCGCCCGGAGGGGCCGTTTCCTACAATGAGCAGTTCTTC. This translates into CASSPPGGAVSYNEQFF.

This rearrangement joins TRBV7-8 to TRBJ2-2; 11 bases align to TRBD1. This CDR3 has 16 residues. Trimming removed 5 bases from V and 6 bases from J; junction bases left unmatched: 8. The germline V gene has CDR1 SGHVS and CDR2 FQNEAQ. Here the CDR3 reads CASSRLGQGAAGELFF. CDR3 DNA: TGTGCCAGCAGCCGCCTCGGACAGGGGGCTGCCGGGGAGCTGTTTTTT. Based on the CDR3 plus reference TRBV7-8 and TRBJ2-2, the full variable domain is GAGVSQSPRYKVAKRGQDVALRCDPISGHVSLFWYQQALGQGPEFLTYFQNEAQLDKSGLPSDRFFAERPEGSVSTLKIQRTQQEDSAVYLCASSRLGQGAAGELFFGEGSRLTVL.

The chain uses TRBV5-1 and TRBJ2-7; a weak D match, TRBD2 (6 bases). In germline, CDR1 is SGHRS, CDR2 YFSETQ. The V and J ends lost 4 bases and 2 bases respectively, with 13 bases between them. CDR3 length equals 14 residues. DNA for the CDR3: TGCGCCAGCAGCGAGTCTAGCGCCGCCTACGAGCAGTACTTC. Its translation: CASSESSAAYEQYF.

CDR3 sequence reads: CASSIGHEQFF. Written as DNA, the CDR3 is TGTGCCAGTAGTATAGGTCATGAGCAGTTCTTC. The chain uses TRBV19 and TRBJ2-1; unclear D gene. Germline V gene sequence: CDR1 LNHDA, CDR2 SQIVND (reference sequence). The CDR3 contains 11 residues. The ends were cut back, 1 base at V and 8 bases at J, with 3 bases in the middle.

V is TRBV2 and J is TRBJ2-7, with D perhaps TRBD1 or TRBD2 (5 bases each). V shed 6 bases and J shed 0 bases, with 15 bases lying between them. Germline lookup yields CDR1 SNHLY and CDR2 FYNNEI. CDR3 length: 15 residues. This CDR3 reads CASSDWDVSSYEQYF. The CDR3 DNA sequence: TGTGCCAGCAGCGACTGGGACGTTAGCTCCTACGAGCAGTACTTC.

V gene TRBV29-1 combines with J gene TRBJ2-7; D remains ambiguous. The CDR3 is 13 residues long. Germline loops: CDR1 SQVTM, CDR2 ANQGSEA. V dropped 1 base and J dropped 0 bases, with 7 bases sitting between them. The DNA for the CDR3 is TGCAGCGTTGAAGCCGCCCTCTCCTACGAGCAGTACTTC. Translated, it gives CSVEAALSYEQYF.

The CDR3 coding sequence is TGCGCCAGCAGCCAAGCTTGGGGACAGGCGAACACTGAAGCTTTCTTT. Encoded protein: CASSQAWGQANTEAFF. The chain employs TRBV4-3 and TRBJ1-1; 8 bases match TRBD1. V shed 1 base and J 1 base; nucleotides not matched to a gene: 5. Germline-derived CDR1 and CDR2 are LGHNA and YSLEER. The CDR3 consists of 16 residues.

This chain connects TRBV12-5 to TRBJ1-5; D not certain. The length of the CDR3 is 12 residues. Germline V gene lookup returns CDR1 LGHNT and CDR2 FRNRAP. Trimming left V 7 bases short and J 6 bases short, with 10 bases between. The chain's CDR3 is CASAKEGQPQHF. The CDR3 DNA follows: TGTGCTAGTGCCAAGGAGGGTCAGCCCCAGCATTTT.

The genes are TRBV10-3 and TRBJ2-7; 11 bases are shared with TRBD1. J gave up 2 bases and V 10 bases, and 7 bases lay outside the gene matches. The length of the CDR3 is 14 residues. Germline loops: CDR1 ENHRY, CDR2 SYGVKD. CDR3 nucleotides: TGTGCCACCCAACCGGGACAGGGGGCCTACGAGCAGTACTTC. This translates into CATQPGQGAYEQYF.

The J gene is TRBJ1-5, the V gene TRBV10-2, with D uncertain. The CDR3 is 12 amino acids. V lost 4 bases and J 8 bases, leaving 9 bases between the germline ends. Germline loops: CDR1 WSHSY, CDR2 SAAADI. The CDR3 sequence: CASSVSMKPQHF. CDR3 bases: TGCGCCAGCAGTGTCTCGATGAAGCCCCAGCATTTT.

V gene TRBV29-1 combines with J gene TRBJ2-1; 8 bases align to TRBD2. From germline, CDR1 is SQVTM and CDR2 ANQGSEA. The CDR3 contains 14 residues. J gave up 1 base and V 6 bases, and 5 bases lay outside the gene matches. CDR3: CSVTAGASYNEQFF. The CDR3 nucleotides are TGCAGCGTCACAGCGGGGGCGTCCTACAATGAGCAGTTCTTC.

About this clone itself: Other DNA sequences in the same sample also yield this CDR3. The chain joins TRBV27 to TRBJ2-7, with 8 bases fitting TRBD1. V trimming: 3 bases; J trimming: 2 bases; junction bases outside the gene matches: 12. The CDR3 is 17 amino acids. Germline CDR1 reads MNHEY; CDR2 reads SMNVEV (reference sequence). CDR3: CASSLTQQGTGAYEQYF. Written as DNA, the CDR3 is TGTGCCAGCAGTTTGACCCAGCAGGGGACAGGAGCCTACGAGCAGTACTTC.

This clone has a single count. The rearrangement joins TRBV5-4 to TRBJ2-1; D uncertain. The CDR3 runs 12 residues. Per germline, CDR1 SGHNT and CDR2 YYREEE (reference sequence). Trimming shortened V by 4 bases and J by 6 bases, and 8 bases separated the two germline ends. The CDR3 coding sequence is TGTGCCAGCAGCCTCGCTAGCAATGAGCAGTTCTTC. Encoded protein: CASSLASNEQFF.

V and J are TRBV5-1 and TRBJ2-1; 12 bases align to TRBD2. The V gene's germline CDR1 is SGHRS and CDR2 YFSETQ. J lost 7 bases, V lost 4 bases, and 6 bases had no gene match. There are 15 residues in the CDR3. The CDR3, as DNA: TGCGCCAGCAGCCCAACTAGCGGGAGGCGAAATGAGCAGTTCTTC. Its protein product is CASSPTSGRRNEQFF.

The CDR3 sequence: CASSFGSGTGKGYTF. In nucleotides, the CDR3 is TGTGCCAGCAGCTTCGGGTCGGGGACAGGGAAAGGCTACACCTTC. The chain employs TRBV7-9 and TRBJ1-2; the match to TRBD1 covers 9 bases. This CDR3 is built from 15 residues. V shed 3 bases, J shed 8 bases, and the junction held 10 bases outside the gene matches. Per the germline V gene, CDR1 is SEHNR and CDR2 is FQNEAQ (reference sequence).

In DNA form, the CDR3 reads TGTGCCAGCAGTTTTGACAGGGGGCCAAGGAATACGCAGTATTTT. It translates to CASSFDRGPRNTQYF. The chain combines TRBV13 with TRBJ2-3, with 10 nucleotides matching TRBD1. CDR3 size: 15 residues. V gave up 6 bases and J gave up 7 bases; unmatched junction bases: 10. The V gene's germline CDR1 is PRHDT and CDR2 FYEKMQ (reference sequence).

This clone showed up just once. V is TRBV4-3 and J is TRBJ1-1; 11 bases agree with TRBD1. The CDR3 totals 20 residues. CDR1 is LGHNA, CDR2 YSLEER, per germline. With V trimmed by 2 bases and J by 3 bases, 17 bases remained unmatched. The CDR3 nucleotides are TGCGCCAGCAGCCAAACCTTAGGACAGGGGGCGACCTACGGAGACACTGAAGCTTTCTTT. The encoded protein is CASSQTLGQGATYGDTEAFF.